The sequence of this T cell receptor beta chain was determined in a study of identical twins. Study results and caveats: Those out-of-frame alpha sequences shared by twins showed an excess of low generation probability.

A remark on this clonotype: Its antigen is as yet unknown.

Each CDR3 protein gets one entry after TCRdb re-called the 5' RACE reads with MiXCR. In the table there are 510,000 or so distinct CDR3 sequences, approximately 16% of which are singletons. These records were also assigned to another study, of yellow fever vaccine responses in identical twins.

The source is a woman between 18 and 29 years old in good health. Sequencing input: CD4+ T cells sorted from blood.

The CDR3 sequence: CSVEGGGSYNEQFF. The CDR3 DNA reads as TGCAGCGTTGAAGGGGGGGGCTCCTACAATGAGCAGTTCTTC. The gene calls are TRBV29-1 and TRBJ2-1, with 7 bases that match TRBD2. The V segment lost 1 base and the J segment 0 bases; nucleotides outside the gene matches: 0. Germline CDR1 SQVTM, CDR2 ANQGSEA. The CDR3 runs 14 residues.